Presented here are 32 T cell receptor beta chains from one specimen sequenced in a study of response to subunit inactivated influenza vaccine. TCRdb used MiXCR to reprocess the RT-PCR reads, holding one entry per CDR3 protein. The profile shows 300,000 to 350,000 distinct CDR3 sequences, 21% of them singletons. Sequencing used PBMCs from blood, obtained 21 months after vaccination. The receptors were gathered from a man aged 45-69 years who received an inactivated influenza vaccine.

This chain uses TRBV11-2 with TRBJ2-1; D unclear. Germline V gene sequence: CDR1 SGHAT, CDR2 FQNNGV. The CDR3 is 18 amino acids. Trimming left V 1 base short and J 0 bases short, with 16 bases between. The CDR3 sequence: CASSLGSIMGPSYNEQFF. CDR3 nucleotides: TGTGCCAGCAGCTTAGGAAGTATTATGGGTCCCTCCTACAATGAGCAGTTCTTC.

This clonotype has only a few counts. The junction does not match germline at one end; this may be a read error. V gene TRBV5-1 combines with J gene TRBJ2-4, with D perhaps being TRBD1 or TRBD2 (5 bases each). The CDR3 totals 15 residues. Germline V gene data show CDR1 as SGHRS and CDR2 as YFSETQ. The CDR3 reads CASSLGPGQKSIQYF. The DNA of the CDR3 is TGCGCCAGCAGCTTGGGTCCGGGGCAGAAAAGCATTCAGTACTTC.

This clonotype was found a few times. J is TRBJ1-1 and V is TRBV7-2; tentatively, D is TRBD1 (5 bases). The CDR3 is made up of 15 amino acids. V was shortened by 3 bases and J by 3 bases, with 14 bases between the two germline ends. Germline loops: CDR1 SGHTA, CDR2 FQGNSA. The CDR3 is CASSFPGSWDTEAFF. CDR3 DNA sequence: TGTGCCAGCAGCTTTCCAGGGAGTTGGGACACTGAAGCTTTCTTT. The full variable domain, completed using reference TRBV7-2 and TRBJ1-1, is GAGVSQSPSNKVTEKGKDVELRCDPISGHTALYWYRQSLGQGLEFLIYFQGNSAPDKSGLPSDRFSAERTGGSVSTLTIQRTQQEDSAVYLCASSFPGSWDTEAFFGQGTRLTVV.

The CDR3 sequence is CASSSRATNEKLFF. Here the CDR3 DNA reads TGTGCCAGCAGCTCCAGGGCAACTAATGAAAAACTGTTTTTT. The chain links TRBV7-9 to TRBJ1-4; D might be TRBD1 (5 bases). V shed 4 bases and J shed 0 bases, with 6 bases lying between them. Germline values: CDR1 SEHNR, CDR2 FQNEAQ (reference sequence). The CDR3 is made up of 14 amino acids. The full variable domain, its missing parts supplied by reference TRBV7-9 and TRBJ1-4, is DTGVSQNPRHKITKRGQNVTFRCDPISEHNRLYWYRQTLGQGPEFLTYFQNEAQLEKSRLLSDRFSAERPKGSFSTLEIQRTEQGDSAMYLCASSSRATNEKLFFGSGTQLSVL.

The chain is built from TRBV14 and TRBJ2-2; 7 bases are a match to TRBD2. The V and J ends lost 1 base and 5 bases, in that order; junction bases with no gene match: 4. Looked up from germline, CDR1 is SGHDN and CDR2 is FVKESK. This CDR3 has 15 residues. CDR3 sequence (DNA): TGTGCCAGCAGCCAAGCAGTTAGCGGGACCGGGGAGCTGTTTTTT. Residues: CASSQAVSGTGELFF.

V usage is TRBV12-3 or TRBV12-4 and J usage is TRBJ2-1; 12 bases align to TRBD2. J gave up 7 bases and V 6 bases, and 7 bases lay outside the gene matches. The CDR3 runs to 15 residues. The CDR3 DNA reads TGTGCCAGCAGATCGACTAGCGGGGGAGGTAATGAGCAGTTCTTC. It translates to CASRSTSGGGNEQFF.

This clonotype was observed a few times. The chain links TRBV27 to TRBJ2-3; tentatively, D is TRBD2 (5 bases). Germline V gives CDR1 MNHEY, CDR2 SMNVEV (reference sequence). The germline V and J ends were trimmed by 6 bases and 2 bases, with 12 bases remaining between them. The CDR3 consists of 14 residues. Here the CDR3 reads CASRRRGITDTQYF. The CDR3 nucleotides read TGTGCCAGCAGGAGGAGAGGGATCACAGATACGCAGTATTTT.

In its sample, this clonotype was seen a few times. This chain links TRBV12-3 or TRBV12-4 with TRBJ2-5; no definite D call. The CDR3 is 12 residues long. The V end lost 3 bases, the J end lost 5 bases, and 7 bases lay between the germline ends. The CDR3 sequence: CASSFSRETQYF. For the CDR3, the DNA is TGTGCCAGCAGTTTCAGTCGGGAGACCCAGTACTTC.

Note on this clonotype: This could be a read error, since a much larger clone is one nucleotide away. The CDR3 ends on some other residue instead of the conserved phenylalanine or tryptophan, so this is likely a read error. This chain links TRBV3-1 with TRBJ1-1; D uncertain. The CDR3 is 14 amino acids. V was pared by 3 bases and J by 4 bases, with 12 bases between. Germline V lookup: CDR1 LGHDT, CDR2 YNNKEL (reference sequence). The CDR3, as DNA: TGTGCCAGCAGCCAGGCTGGGCCGACCACTGAAGCTTTCCTT. Its protein is CASSQAGPTTEAFL.

V and J are TRBV5-5 and TRBJ2-7; D uncertain. Looked up from germline, CDR1 is SGHKS and CDR2 is YYEKEE (reference sequence). The CDR3 is 13 residues long. V was trimmed by 5 bases and J by 0 bases, leaving 9 bases between them. The CDR3 region is CASSSAVSYEQYF. The CDR3 bases are TGTGCCAGCAGTTCAGCTGTCTCCTACGAGCAGTACTTC.

The sample holds many counts of this clonotype. This chain joins TRBV4-3 and TRBJ1-1; D gene unclear. The CDR3 is 13 residues long. Looked up from germline, CDR1 is LGHNA and CDR2 is YSLEER. V gave up 0 bases and J gave up 4 bases, with 6 bases separating them. The CDR3 here is CASSQDLRTEAFF. DNA of the CDR3: TGCGCCAGCAGCCAAGATCTCCGCACTGAAGCTTTCTTT.

This chain joins TRBV6-2 or TRBV6-3 and TRBJ2-2; a possible D gene is TRBD1 (5 bases). Germline CDR1 reads MNHEY; CDR2 reads SVGEGT. The V end lost 5 bases, the J end lost 4 bases, and 17 bases lay between the germline ends. This CDR3 is 16 amino acids long. The CDR3: CASSKASGYGTGELFF. Written as DNA, the CDR3 is TGTGCCAGCAGTAAAGCCTCAGGGTATGGCACCGGGGAGCTGTTTTTT.

The gene calls are TRBV5-1 and TRBJ2-2, with 9 bases fitting TRBD1. Germline CDR1 SGHRS, CDR2 YFSETQ. The CDR3 length is 19 residues. Trimming took 1 base from V and 5 from J; bases not matched to a gene: 15. The CDR3 spells CASSLPGQGVVAPTGELFF. The CDR3 DNA follows: TGCGCCAGCAGCTTGCCGGGACAGGGAGTGGTAGCGCCTACCGGGGAGCTGTTTTTT.

This sequence joins TRBV7-2 and TRBJ1-2, with D tentatively TRBD1 (5 bases). V dropped 3 bases and J dropped 6 bases, with 8 bases sitting between them. The CDR3 consists of 12 residues. Germline CDR1 SGHTA, CDR2 FQGNSA. CDR3 in amino acids: CASSLTAHGYTF. In DNA, the CDR3 is TGTGCCAGCAGCTTGACAGCACATGGCTACACCTTC.

This clonotype was detected a few times. The chain carries TRBV28 and TRBJ2-1; D not certain. This CDR3 spans 17 amino acids. Per the germline V gene, CDR1 is MDHEN and CDR2 is SYDVKM. Trimming removed 10 bases from V and 4 bases from J, with 26 bases in between. The CDR3 loop is CAISLFLGPKPYNEQFF. As DNA, the CDR3 is TGTGCCATTAGTTTATTCCTAGGGCCTAAGCCTTACAATGAGCAGTTCTTC.

This clonotype has only a few counts. This chain links TRBV29-1 with TRBJ1-1; maybe TRBD1 (6 bases). The CDR3 contains 13 residues. V lost 4 bases and J 1 base, leaving 10 bases between the germline ends. CDR1 is SQVTM, CDR2 ANQGSEA, per germline. The CDR3 DNA is TGCAGCGTTGTACAGGGAAGGAACACTGAAGCTTTCTTT. This translates into CSVVQGRNTEAFF. Supplemented by reference TRBV29-1 and TRBJ1-1, the full variable domain reads SAVISQKPSRDICQRGTSLTIQCQVDSQVTMMFWYRQQPGQSLTLIATANQGSEATYESGFVIDKFPISRPNLTFSTLTVSNMSPEDSSIYLCSVVQGRNTEAFFGQGTRLTVV.

The V and J genes are TRBV4-1 and TRBJ2-3; 8 bases match TRBD2. V lost 3 bases, J lost 2 bases, and 10 bases stayed unmatched. The CDR3 length is 17 residues. CDR1 and CDR2 (germline): MGHRA, YSYEKL. The CDR3 loop is CASSQYNSGGFTDTQYF. For the CDR3, the DNA is TGCGCCAGCAGCCAGTACAACAGCGGGGGTTTCACAGATACGCAGTATTTT.

This chain connects TRBV2 to TRBJ2-1; D gene unclear. Germline-derived CDR1 and CDR2 are SNHLY and FYNNEI. V dropped 2 bases and J dropped 10 bases, with 15 bases sitting between them. CDR3 size: 14 residues. In DNA, the CDR3 is TGTGCCAGCAGTGAAATAGTAATGCGTGGAGAGCAGTTCTTC. Residues: CASSEIVMRGEQFF.

Notes on this clonotype: At one boundary the junction diverges from the germline segment, which might be a read error. The chain couples TRBV5-1 to TRBJ1-1; weak D call: TRBD1 (6 bases). Germline V gene lookup returns CDR1 SGHRS and CDR2 YFSETQ. CDR3 size: 13 residues. The CDR3 nucleotides read TGCGCCAGCAGCGGACAGTCGAACACTGAAGCTTTATTT. As protein: CASSGQSNTEALF.

This clonotype has ten or more counts. This rearrangement joins TRBV7-9 to TRBJ1-5, with 7 bases matching TRBD1. From germline, CDR1 is SEHNR and CDR2 FQNEAQ (reference sequence). Trimming removed 5 bases from V and 3 bases from J; junction bases left unmatched: 7. The CDR3 is made up of 15 amino acids. CDR3 amino acids: CASSAWTGNNQPQHF. The CDR3 nucleotides read TGTGCCAGCAGCGCTTGGACAGGAAACAATCAGCCCCAGCATTTT. The whole variable domain, filled in from reference TRBV7-9 and TRBJ1-5, reads DTGVSQNPRHKITKRGQNVTFRCDPISEHNRLYWYRQTLGQGPEFLTYFQNEAQLEKSRLLSDRFSAERPKGSFSTLEIQRTEQGDSAMYLCASSAWTGNNQPQHFGDGTRLSIL.

This clonotype was recorded at least ten times. This rearrangement joins TRBV4-3 to TRBJ1-1, with TRBD1 as a possible D gene (6 bases). The V gene's germline CDR1 is LGHNA and CDR2 YSLEER. The CDR3 totals 15 residues. V was trimmed by 2 bases and J by 2 bases, leaving 12 bases between them. The CDR3 loop reads CASSQPGQPNTEAFF. The CDR3 nucleotides are TGCGCCAGCAGCCAACCAGGACAGCCAAACACTGAAGCTTTCTTT.

In its sample, this clonotype was seen many times. The chain has TRBV9 and TRBJ1-6; tentatively, D is TRBD1 (6 bases). The CDR3 sequence is 14 residues long. Germline CDR1 and CDR2: SGDLS and YYNGEE. V was pared by 4 bases and J by 4 bases, with 9 bases between. This chain's CDR3 is CASSKQGYNSPLHF. In DNA form, the CDR3 reads TGTGCCAGCAGCAAACAGGGATATAATTCACCCCTCCACTTT. Combining the CDR3 with reference TRBV9 and TRBJ1-6 gives the whole variable domain DSGVTQTPKHLITATGQRVTLRCSPRSGDLSVYWYQQSLDQGLQFLIQYYNGEERAKGNILERFSAQQFPDLHSELNLSSLELGDSALYFCASSKQGYNSPLHFGNGTRLTVT.

The chain couples TRBV12-3 or TRBV12-4 to TRBJ2-1; 8 nucleotides align to TRBD1. The CDR3 consists of 17 residues. The V and J ends lost 6 bases and 2 bases, in that order; junction bases with no gene match: 12. In nucleotides, the CDR3 is TGTGCCAGCAGCCCATCTAGTCGGACAGGGACCTACAATGAGCAGTTCTTC. This codes for CASSPSSRTGTYNEQFF.

This clonotype was seen a handful of times. The rearrangement uses TRBV4-2 and TRBJ1-1; 7 positions agree with TRBD1. This CDR3 is built from 15 residues. J gave up 10 bases and V 3 bases, and 14 bases lay outside the gene matches. Germline V lookup: CDR1 LGHNA, CDR2 YNFKEQ. The CDR3 DNA is TGTGCCAGCAGCCAGGCTGGGGGGACAGCCTCTTCAGCTTTCTTT. Residues: CASSQAGGTASSAFF.

This clonotype turned up a few times. The genes are TRBV4-1 and TRBJ2-1; 8 positions agree with TRBD2. V shed 4 bases, J shed 5 bases, and the junction held 7 bases outside the gene matches. The CDR3 totals 15 residues. CDR1 and CDR2 from the germline V gene are MGHRA and YSYEKL. CDR3 sequence: CASSRIGGGHNEQFF. The CDR3 nucleotides are TGCGCCAGCAGCCGTATCGGGGGGGGTCACAATGAGCAGTTCTTC.

V gene TRBV19 combines with J gene TRBJ2-1; TRBD2 matches 7 bases. The CDR3 runs to 14 residues. After removal of 6 bases from V and 6 bases from J, the junction contained 8 bases not matched to a gene. In germline, CDR1 is LNHDA, CDR2 SQIVND (reference sequence). The CDR3 protein is CASRPGGILNEQFF. The CDR3 bases are TGTGCCAGTAGGCCCGGGGGGATACTCAATGAGCAGTTCTTC.

The rearrangement joins TRBV10-3 to TRBJ1-3; tentatively, D is TRBD1 (6 bases). With 7 bases removed from V and 1 base from J, the gap between germline ends came to 17 bases. This CDR3 has 16 amino acids. CDR1 ENHRY and CDR2 SYGVKD come from the germline V gene. The CDR3 spells CAIKGRDTLSGNTIYF. CDR3 in DNA: TGTGCCATCAAGGGGCGGGACACACTTTCTGGAAACACCATATATTTT.

The chain is built from TRBV20-1 and TRBJ1-1; D may be TRBD1 (5 bases). Germline V gene sequence: CDR1 DFQATT, CDR2 SNEGSKA (reference sequence). Deletions cut 6 bases from V and 1 base from J, with 12 bases between. This CDR3 contains 13 residues. The CDR3 is CSAPTVPNTEAFF. DNA of the CDR3: TGCAGTGCACCGACAGTACCGAACACTGAAGCTTTCTTT.

This clonotype was detected ten times or more. The rearrangement uses TRBV6-2 or TRBV6-3 and TRBJ1-2; D gene ambiguous. V was shortened by 8 bases and J by 2 bases, with 9 bases between the two germline ends. This CDR3 has 12 amino acids. Germline V gene sequence: CDR1 MNHEY, CDR2 SVGEGT. CDR3 amino acids: CASGQSNYGYTF. CDR3 nucleotide sequence: TGTGCCAGCGGGCAGTCCAACTATGGCTACACCTTC.

This clonotype turned up a few times. This chain uses TRBV4-1 with TRBJ2-7, with 7 bases matching TRBD1. Losses at the gene ends were 2 bases for V and 2 bases for J; bases not matched to a gene: 6. Per germline, CDR1 MGHRA and CDR2 YSYEKL. The CDR3 totals 15 residues. CDR3 protein: CASSQTGTDAYEQYF. For the CDR3, the DNA is TGCGCCAGCAGCCAAACCGGGACAGACGCCTACGAGCAGTACTTC.

This clonotype was seen more than once but under ten times. The chain uses TRBV27 and TRBJ1-6, with TRBD1 as a possible D gene (5 bases). Germline V gene sequence: CDR1 MNHEY, CDR2 SMNVEV (reference sequence). The V end was cut by 5 bases, the J end by 1 base, with 15 bases between. This CDR3 spans 17 amino acids. The CDR3 region is CASSPGDGTSYNSPLHF. Written as DNA, the CDR3 is TGTGCCAGCAGTCCCGGGGACGGCACTTCCTATAATTCACCCCTCCACTTT.

This clonotype was counted between two and nine times. The rearrangement links TRBV7-6 to TRBJ1-4; a possible D gene is TRBD1 (5 bases). This CDR3 has 15 residues. The germline V gene encodes CDR1 SGHVS and CDR2 FNYEAQ. V was shortened by 4 bases and J by 3 bases, with 12 bases between the two germline ends. The chain's CDR3 is CASSWGLSANEKLFF. The CDR3 DNA is TGTGCCAGCAGCTGGGGACTTTCGGCTAATGAAAAACTGTTTTTT.